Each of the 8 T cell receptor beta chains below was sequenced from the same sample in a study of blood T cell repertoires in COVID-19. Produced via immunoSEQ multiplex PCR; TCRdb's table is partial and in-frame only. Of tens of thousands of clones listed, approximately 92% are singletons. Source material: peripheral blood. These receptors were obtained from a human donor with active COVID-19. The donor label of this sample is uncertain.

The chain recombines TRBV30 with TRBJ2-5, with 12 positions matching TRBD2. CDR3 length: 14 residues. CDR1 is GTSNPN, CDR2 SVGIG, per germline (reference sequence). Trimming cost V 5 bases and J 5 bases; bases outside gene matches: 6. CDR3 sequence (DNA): TGTGCCTGGGGCTTTCTAGCGGGAGGGGAGACCCAGTACTTC. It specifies CAWGFLAGGETQYF.

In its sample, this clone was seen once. The CDR3 loop reads CASSQDGPEQRVYNEQFF. CDR3 sequence (DNA): TGTGCCAGCAGCCAAGATGGGCCTGAGCAGCGGGTATACAATGAGCAGTTCTTC. The chain recombines TRBV3-1 (or the pseudogene TRBV3-2) with TRBJ2-1; D possibly corresponds to TRBD2 (6 bases). From germline, CDR1 is LGHDT and CDR2 YNNKEL (reference sequence). Trimming cost V 0 bases and J 4 bases, with 19 bases left between them. The CDR3 runs 18 residues.

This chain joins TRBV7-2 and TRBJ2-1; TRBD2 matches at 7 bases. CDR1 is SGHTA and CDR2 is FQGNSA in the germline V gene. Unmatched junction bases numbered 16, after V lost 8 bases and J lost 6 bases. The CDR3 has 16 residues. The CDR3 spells CASSRWAGERSNEQFF. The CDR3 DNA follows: TGTGCCAGCTCCCGATGGGCGGGAGAAAGGAGCAATGAGCAGTTCTTC.

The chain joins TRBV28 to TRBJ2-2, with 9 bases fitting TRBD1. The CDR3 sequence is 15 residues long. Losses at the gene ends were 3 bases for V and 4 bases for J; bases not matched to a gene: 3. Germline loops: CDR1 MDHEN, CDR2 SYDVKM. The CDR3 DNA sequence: TGTGCCAGCAGTTTTGGGACAGGGTTCACCGGGGAGCTGTTTTTT. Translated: CASSFGTGFTGELFF. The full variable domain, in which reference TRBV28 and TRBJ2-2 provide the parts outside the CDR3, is DVKVTQSSRYLVKRTGEKVFLECVQDMDHENMFWYRQDPGLGLRLIYFSYDVKMKEKGDIPEGYSVSREKKERFSLILESASTNQTSMYLCASSFGTGFTGELFFGEGSRLTVL.

CDR3 sequence reads: CASSQAERQYTGELFF. The DNA for the CDR3 is TGTGCCAGCAGCCAAGCCGAGCGACAGTACACCGGGGAGCTGTTTTTT. The chain carries TRBV14 and TRBJ2-2; D possibly corresponds to TRBD1 (5 bases). This CDR3 spans 16 amino acids. Germline loops: CDR1 SGHDN, CDR2 FVKESK. Trimming shortened V by 1 base and J by 3 bases, and 12 bases separated the two germline ends.

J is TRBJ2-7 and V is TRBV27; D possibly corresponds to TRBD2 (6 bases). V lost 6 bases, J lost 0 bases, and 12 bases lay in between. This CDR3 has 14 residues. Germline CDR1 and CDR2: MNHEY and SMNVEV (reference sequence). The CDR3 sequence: CASRDRGVSYEQYF. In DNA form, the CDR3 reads TGTGCCAGCAGAGACCGCGGGGTCTCCTACGAGCAGTACTTC.

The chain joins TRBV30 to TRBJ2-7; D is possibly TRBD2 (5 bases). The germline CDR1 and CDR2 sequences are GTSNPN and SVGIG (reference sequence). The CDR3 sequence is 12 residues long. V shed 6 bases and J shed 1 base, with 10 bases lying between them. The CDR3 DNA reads TGTGCCTGCCCACCGGGATCCTACGAGCAGTACTTC. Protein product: CACPPGSYEQYF.

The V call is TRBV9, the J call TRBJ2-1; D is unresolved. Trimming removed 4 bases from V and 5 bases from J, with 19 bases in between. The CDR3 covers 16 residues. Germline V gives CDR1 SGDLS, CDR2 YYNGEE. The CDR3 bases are TGTGCCAGCAGCAATCAGCAGACACTGGGCCACAATGAGCAGTTCTTC. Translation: CASSNQQTLGHNEQFF.